Below are 9 T cell receptor beta chains sequenced from a single sample in a study of blood T cell repertoires in COVID-19. Some clones are missing from TCRdb's copy, which holds only in-frame ones; the method was immunoSEQ multiplex PCR. Of some 150,000 clones in the sample, about nine tenths were seen once. Sequencing was done on a sample of peripheral blood. Source of these receptors: a man in his fifties or sixties who had recovered from COVID-19.

The chain couples TRBV14 to TRBJ1-2; 7 bases agree with TRBD1. Per germline, CDR1 SGHDN and CDR2 FVKESK. The J segment lost 0 bases and the V segment lost 4 bases, leaving 8 bases of the junction unmatched. CDR3 length: 16 amino acids. CDR3 protein: CASSRRQGSTNYGYTF. CDR3 nucleotides: TGTGCCAGCAGCCGCCGACAGGGATCCACTAACTATGGCTACACCTTC.

There are a few counts of this clone. This chain uses TRBV7-9 with TRBJ1-1, with D unresolved. The V end lost 5 bases, the J end lost 6 bases, and 13 bases lay between the germline ends. Per the germline V gene, CDR1 is SEHNR and CDR2 is FQNEAQ (reference sequence). The CDR3 consists of 13 residues. Written as DNA, the CDR3 is TGTGCCAGCAGCAAAGAACTCGGGGCTGAAGCTTTCTTT. Amino acids: CASSKELGAEAFF.

The table lists this clone with a few counts. The chain joins TRBV5-1 to TRBJ1-3; D gene unclear. Germline V gene lookup returns CDR1 SGHRS and CDR2 YFSETQ. Trimming took 0 bases from V and 4 from J, leaving 5 bases between them. There are 13 residues in the CDR3. CDR3 coding DNA: TGCGCCAGCAGCTTGGACATCGGAAACACCATATATTTT. Its translation is CASSLDIGNTIYF.

The chain combines TRBV19 with TRBJ2-5; weak D call: TRBD2 (6 bases). The CDR3 is 15 amino acids. Trimming took off 4 bases at V and 5 bases at J, with 17 bases between the two ends. The germline V gene has CDR1 LNHDA and CDR2 SQIVND (reference sequence). The CDR3 is CASSNGDSLRETQYF. The CDR3 DNA reads TGTGCCAGTAGTAATGGGGACTCTCTACGGGAGACCCAGTACTTC.

The V and J genes are TRBV2 and TRBJ1-1; D ambiguous. In germline, CDR1 is SNHLY, CDR2 FYNNEI. The V end was cut by 0 bases, the J end by 3 bases, with 8 bases between. This CDR3 contains 14 residues. CDR3 in DNA: TGTGCCAGCAGTGAAGCAGGTGAGGACACTGAAGCTTTCTTT. Translating gives CASSEAGEDTEAFF.

V is TRBV7-3 and J is TRBJ2-3; 7 nucleotides line up with TRBD2. V trimming: 5 bases; J trimming: 1 base; junction bases outside the gene matches: 6. The length of the CDR3 is 15 residues. Per the germline V gene, CDR1 is SGHTA and CDR2 is FQGTGA. The CDR3 is CASSPYGGGTDTQYF. For the CDR3, the DNA is TGTGCCAGCAGCCCGTATGGGGGGGGCACAGATACGCAGTATTTT.

This rearrangement joins TRBV19 to TRBJ1-1, with D possibly being TRBD1 (5 bases). V was clipped by 10 bases and J by 8 bases, with 20 bases between them. Germline V gene sequence: CDR1 LNHDA, CDR2 SQIVND (reference sequence). This CDR3 is built from 13 residues. DNA for the CDR3: TGTGCCACGAGTAATGAGCCGGGACTAGAAGCTTTCTTT. Residues: CATSNEPGLEAFF.

V is TRBV6-5 and J is TRBJ1-3; no firm D call. The CDR3 runs 15 residues. Trimming took 0 bases from V and 2 from J, leaving 8 bases between them. The germline CDR1 and CDR2 sequences are MNHEY and SVGAGI. The CDR3 loop reads CASSYSSIPGNTIYF. CDR3 coding DNA: TGTGCCAGCAGTTACTCGAGTATCCCTGGAAACACCATATATTTT.

The chain combines TRBV2 with TRBJ1-1; D remains ambiguous. V was cut by 6 bases and J by 1 base, with 9 bases left in between. Germline CDR1 reads SNHLY; CDR2 reads FYNNEI. CDR3 length equals 13 residues. The CDR3 sequence: CASSQLENTEAFF. The CDR3 coding sequence is TGTGCCAGCAGCCAACTAGAGAACACTGAAGCTTTCTTT.